This T cell receptor beta chain was profiled in a study of metastatic and nonmetastatic thyroid tumors. The trim removed 3 bases at V and 0 bases at J, leaving 4 bases unmatched. The CDR3 contains 15 residues. The germline gives CDR1 DFQATT, CDR2 SNEGSKA (reference sequence). Before thyroid surgery, none of the patients had received any treatment. From the PCR reads, TCRdb re-called clones with MiXCR. The data show about 32,000 clones, around a third seen once. The V call is TRBV20-1, the J call TRBJ2-7, with 11 bases fitting TRBD1. The clonotype comes from a female donor with papillary thyroid cancer or a benign thyroid nodule (not recorded which). Some clones in this sample may be carry-over from other donors' samples. Sequencing input: tumor tissue. The CDR3 region has the DNA TGCAGTGCTAGCCTCGGGACAGGGGGCTCCTACGAGCAGTACTTC. Translated, it gives CSASLGTGGSYEQYF.